This record covers a single T cell receptor beta chain. Antigen specificity is unknown. Germline assignment: CDR1 ENHRY and CDR2 SYGVKD. V dropped 4 bases and J dropped 1 base, with 13 bases sitting between them. This CDR3 contains 15 residues. Sequencing used immunoSEQ multiplex PCR; TCRdb keeps in-frame clones, though not all of them. The table has about 130,000 clones, approximately 91% seen once. A few pembrolizumab responders had their TCRs sequenced. This record comes from a study of PD-1 blockade in mismatch repair-deficient tumors. Study observations and caveats: Rapid post-treatment expansion, then contraction, generally preceding radiologic response, marked tumor-resident clones.

The material was peripheral blood, obtained roughly 67 weeks after starting pembrolizumab. The TCR was taken from an adult with mismatch repair-deficient cancer. This chain links TRBV10-3 with TRBJ1-1, with D perhaps matching TRBD1 (6 bases). The CDR3 sequence is CAISGEGGRNTEAFF. In nucleotides, the CDR3 is TGTGCCATCAGTGGGGAGGGGGGGAGGAACACTGAAGCTTTCTTT.